The entry below gives a single TCR beta chain sequence along with its context. Germline V gene lookup returns CDR1 MNHEY and CDR2 SVGAGI. CDR3 length: 15 residues. Deletions cut 7 bases from V and 2 bases from J, with 17 bases between. This sample is part of a study of cytomegalovirus exposure and HLA in healthy donors. The PCR contained 60 Vbeta and 13 Jbeta primers. Using immunoSEQ multiplex PCR, the repertoire was profiled, and TCRdb retains in-frame clones only, with some absent. Of roughly 150,000 clones in the sample, approximately 85% were seen once. Sequencing input: PBMCs. This sequence joins TRBV6-5 and TRBJ2-5; a weak D match, TRBD2 (6 bases). The origin of this receptor is a woman aged 18-35 years in good health and CMV-seronegative. CDR3 loop: CASTTGHGGQETQYF. CDR3 nucleotides: TGTGCCAGCACCACGGGGCATGGAGGGCAAGAGACCCAGTACTTC.